These T cell receptor beta chains were read from a single sample in a study of CD8+ T cells in alopecia areata. TCRdb's table, derived via immunoSEQ multiplex PCR, lists solely in-frame clones and lacks some. The profile shows around 200,000 clones, about three fifths of them singletons. The starting material was CD8+ T cells sorted from blood, obtained at week 24, from a patient treated with tofacitinib. The receptors were gathered from a human donor with alopecia areata. Each CDR3 is given with its conserved first and last residue. The order of the fields is V gene, clone size, CDR3 length, D gene, J gene, CDR3 DNA, CDR3 protein. A D gene is named only where the DNA matches it firmly. Clone size is given for some rows only: seen once, a few or many times, or a class if the clone is expanded.

>TRBV5-1|few|12|-|TRBJ2-7
TGCGCCAGCAGCTTATTAGGGAACGAGCAGTACTTC
CASSLLGNEQYF
>TRBV25-1|-|12|-|TRBJ2-7
TGTGCCAGCAGTGACACAGGGTTCGAGCAGTACTTC
CASSDTGFEQYF
>TRBV6-5|-|13|TRBD1|TRBJ1-1
TGTGCCAGCAGCCTCGGACAGGGCACTGAAGCTTTCTTT
CASSLGQGTEAFF
>TRBV13|-|14|TRBD1|TRBJ1-5
TGTGCCAGCAGCTCCGGGACAGGGGGCCAGCCCCAGCATTTT
CASSSGTGGQPQHF
>TRBV7-6|-|15|-|TRBJ2-7
TGTGCCAGCAGCTTAGTCGTCGACGCCCGGGCCGAGCAGTACTTC
CASSLVVDARAEQYF
>TRBV6-5|-|12|-|TRBJ1-1
TGTGCCAGCAGTTCTGGGGGGACTGAAGCTTTCTTT
CASSSGGTEAFF
>TRBV29-1|-|13|-|TRBJ2-6
TGCAGCGTGTGGCTCGCCGGGGCCAACGTCCTGACTTTC
CSVWLAGANVLTF
>TRBV6-1|-|11|-|TRBJ2-7
TGTGCCAGCAGGCGAGCGCACGAGCAGTACTTC
CASRRAHEQYF
>TRBV7-9|-|15|TRBD1|TRBJ1-1
TGTGCCAGTCAGGACAGGGGGCAGGTGATGACTGAAGCTTTCTTT
CASQDRGQVMTEAFF
>TRBV4-1|-|15|TRBD1|TRBJ2-1
TGCGCCAGCAGTTTCGGGACAGGGACCTACAATGAGCAGTTCTTC
CASSFGTGTYNEQFF
>TRBV15|-|13|-|TRBJ2-3
TGTGCCACCAGCAGAGATCGGTCAGATACGCAGTATTTT
CATSRDRSDTQYF
>TRBV4-1|few|17|TRBD1|TRBJ2-7
TGCGCCAGCAGCCAAGGGCTGGTTGGGACAGGGTTTTACGAGCAGTACTTC
CASSQGLVGTGFYEQYF
>TRBV5-8|few|15|TRBD1|TRBJ2-3
TGTGCCAGCAGCCCGGGACAGGGGGTCCCTGATACGCAGTATTTT
CASSPGQGVPDTQYF
>TRBV4-2|few|14|-|TRBJ1-6
TGTGCCAGCAGCTCCCGGGGGAATAATTCACCCCTCCACTTT
CASSSRGNNSPLHF
>TRBV7-9|-|12|-|TRBJ1-1
TGTGCCAGCAGCTTAGGCGGGGCTGAAGCTTTCTTT
CASSLGGAEAFF
>TRBV30|-|14|-|TRBJ2-5
TGTGCCTGGAGACGTAGGTTGTTCCAAGAGACCCAGTACTTC
CAWRRRLFQETQYF
>TRBV7-9|-|11|-|TRBJ1-3
TGTGCCAGCAGCTTAGGAAACACCATATATTTT
CASSLGNTIYF
>TRBV4-1|-|14|TRBD2|TRBJ2-1
TGCGCCAGCAGCCAAATTAGCGGGGGTCCAAACCAGTTCTTC
CASSQISGGPNQFF
>TRBV7-2|few|16|-|TRBJ1-2
TGTGCCAGCAGCTCTCGGACAGCCTACCGCTTCTATGGCTACACCTTC
CASSSRTAYRFYGYTF
>TRBV29-1|-|14|-|TRBJ1-2
TGCAGCGTTGAATATGGGTCACTACTCTTTGGCTACACCTTC
CSVEYGSLLFGYTF
>TRBV5-1|-|13|-|TRBJ2-3
TGCGCCAGCAGCTTACAGGTGACAGATACGCAGTATTTT
CASSLQVTDTQYF
>TRBV5-6|few|14|-|TRBJ2-5
TGTGCCAGCAGCTACGGGACCACGGCGGAGACCCAGTACTTC
CASSYGTTAETQYF
>TRBV7-9|-|13|-|TRBJ2-2
TGTGCCAGCAGCGGGTTCTTGAGCCGGGAGCTGTTTTTT
CASSGFLSRELFF
>TRBV14|-|19|-|TRBJ1-1
TGTGCCAGCAGCCAAGATGGTGGAAGGATGGGGACGATGAACACTGAAGCTTTCTTT
CASSQDGGRMGTMNTEAFF
>TRBV29-1|few|13|TRBD2|TRBJ2-1
TGCAGCGTTATGGTAGCTAGCGGGGGTGAGCAGTTCTTC
CSVMVASGGEQFF
>TRBV6-1|-|14|-|TRBJ2-3
TGTGCCAGCAGTGGGGTGGGTAGCACAGATACGCAGTATTTT
CASSGVGSTDTQYF
>TRBV5-6|-|13|-|TRBJ2-7
TGTGCCAGCAGCTTGGGCAGCTCCTACGAGCAGTACTTC
CASSLGSSYEQYF
>TRBV2|-|14|-|TRBJ2-2
TGTGCCAGCAGTGAAGGGGGTGGGGCCGGGGAGCTGTTTTTT
CASSEGGGAGELFF
>TRBV29-1|-|13|-|TRBJ2-7
TGCAGCGTTACCGGGACACCGAGGGACGAGCAGTACTTC
CSVTGTPRDEQYF